This T cell receptor beta chain was obtained from a study of blood T cell repertoires in COVID-19 (dated by TCRdb to about 2020). A note on the overall study: Samples covering the acute and convalescent phases of COVID-19 were provided by collaborators in the United States, Italy and Spain. Samples were obtained from the ongoing ImmuneRACE study (first 160 participants) and from about 1,300 subjects provided by 6 global collaborators. The sample metadata nearly always contained a de-identified subject ID, COVID-19 status, age in years and sex. The dataset comprised deeply sampled blood TCRbeta repertoires from subjects exposed to, actively infected with, or recovered from COVID-19. The material from the prospective study consisted of cDNA or gDNA derived from T cells, B-cell-depleted T cells, or PBMCs. Where available, HLA class I and class II types were obtained from metadata supplied by the sample provider rather than from assay-based typing. A freely available public database, intended as a resource for researchers studying the immune response to SARS-CoV-2, is where the repertoires were released.

Study-wide conclusions, independent of this receptor: The quantity of clinical and demographic metadata differed by source and by participant and was supplied without curation.

The germline V and J ends show losses of 5 bases and 3 bases respectively, and no gene match explains 9 bases of the junction. Per the germline V gene (reference sequence), LNHDA is the CDR1 and SQIVND is the CDR2. Spanning cysteine to phenylalanine, the CDR3 consists of 16 amino acids. Solely the CDR3 DNA is kept, with 48 bases framed from the first base. The immunoSEQ Assay, a bias-controlled multiplex PCR, was used to amplify TCRbeta CDR3 regions from genomic DNA. The authors' analysis ran thus. The number of nucleated cells in each sample was estimated from the amplification of reference gene primers within the assay. To quantify the absolute abundance of each unique TCRbeta CDR3 rearrangement, sequence reads were collapsed and filtered. For each sample, productive Simpson clonality was calculated by taking the square root of Simpson's diversity index across productive rearrangements. The clones in this table, taken by TCRdb from immuneACCESS, are in-frame only. Not every clone is retained; where verified, under half of the shortfall comes from an unresolved V gene, and the cause of the rest is unknown. The DNA gave D and trimming, while V, J and clone size come from that table. The sample data list around 230,000 clones, and 75% to 90% of these were observed just once. 25% to 35% of the sample lies in the top ten.

Each collaborating institution followed its own protocols to collect whole blood in K2EDTA tubes. For TCRbeta analysis, collaborators shipped samples as frozen whole blood, isolated PBMCs, or DNA extracted from either of those sample types. A word on this clone: Which antigen it targets is not known. No much larger clonotype is one base removed from it; base qualities were not supplied.

The receptor was isolated from a middle-aged man with acute or convalescent COVID-19. Specimen: peripheral blood. In this chain, TRBV19 is recombined with TRBJ1-4; 7 central nucleotides agree with TRBD1. The CDR3 region: CASSAPGTEANEKLFF. DNA sequence: TGTGCCAGTAGTGCCCCCGGGACAGAGGCTAATGAAAAACTGTTTTTT.